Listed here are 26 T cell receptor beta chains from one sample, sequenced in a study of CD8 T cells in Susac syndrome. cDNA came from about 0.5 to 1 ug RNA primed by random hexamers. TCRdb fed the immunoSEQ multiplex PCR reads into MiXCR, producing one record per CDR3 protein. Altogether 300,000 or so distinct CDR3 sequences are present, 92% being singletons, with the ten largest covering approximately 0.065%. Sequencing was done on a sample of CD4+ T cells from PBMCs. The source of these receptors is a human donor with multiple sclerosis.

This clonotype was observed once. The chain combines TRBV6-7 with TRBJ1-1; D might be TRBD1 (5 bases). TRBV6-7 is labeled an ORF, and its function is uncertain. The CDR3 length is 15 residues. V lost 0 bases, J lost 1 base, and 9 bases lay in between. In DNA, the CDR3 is TGTGCCAGCAGTTACTCGAGACAGAAGAACACTGAAGCTTTCTTT. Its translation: CASSYSRQKNTEAFF.

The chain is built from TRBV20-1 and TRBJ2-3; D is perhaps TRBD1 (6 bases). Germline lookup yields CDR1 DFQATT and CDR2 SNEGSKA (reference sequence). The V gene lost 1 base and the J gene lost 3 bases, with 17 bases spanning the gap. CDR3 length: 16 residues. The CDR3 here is CSARGVQGSGTDTQYF. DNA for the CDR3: TGCAGTGCTAGAGGAGTACAGGGTTCGGGAACAGATACGCAGTATTTT.

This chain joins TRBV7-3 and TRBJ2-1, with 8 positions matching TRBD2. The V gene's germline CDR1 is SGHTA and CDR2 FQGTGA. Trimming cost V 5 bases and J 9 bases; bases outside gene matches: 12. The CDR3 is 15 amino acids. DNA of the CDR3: TGTGCCAGCAGCCGGGGGGGTCAGGGAGCGGTTGAGCAGTTCTTC. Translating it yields CASSRGGQGAVEQFF.

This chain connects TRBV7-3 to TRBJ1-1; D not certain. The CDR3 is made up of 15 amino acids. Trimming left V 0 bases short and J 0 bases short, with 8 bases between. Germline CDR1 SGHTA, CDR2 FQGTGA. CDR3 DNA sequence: TGTGCCAGCAGCTTAACCCCAACAGTGAACACTGAAGCTTTCTTT. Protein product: CASSLTPTVNTEAFF.

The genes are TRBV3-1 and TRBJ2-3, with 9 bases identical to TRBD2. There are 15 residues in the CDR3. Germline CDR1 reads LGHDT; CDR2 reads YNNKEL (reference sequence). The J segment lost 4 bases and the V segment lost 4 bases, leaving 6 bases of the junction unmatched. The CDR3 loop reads CASSLRLAVSDTQYF. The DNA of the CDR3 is TGTGCCAGCAGCCTAAGACTAGCGGTGTCAGATACGCAGTATTTT.

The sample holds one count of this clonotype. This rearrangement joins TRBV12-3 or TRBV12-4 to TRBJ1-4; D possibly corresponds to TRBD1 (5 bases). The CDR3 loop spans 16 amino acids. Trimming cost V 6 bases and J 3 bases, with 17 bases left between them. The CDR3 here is CASSGFQGRPNEKLFF. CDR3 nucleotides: TGTGCCAGCAGCGGTTTCCAGGGAAGACCTAATGAAAAACTGTTTTTT.

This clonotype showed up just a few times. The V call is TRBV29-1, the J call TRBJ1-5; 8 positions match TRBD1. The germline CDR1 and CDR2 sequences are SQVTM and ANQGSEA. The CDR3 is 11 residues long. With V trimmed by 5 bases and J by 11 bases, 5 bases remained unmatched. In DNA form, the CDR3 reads TGCAGCGTTAGACAGGGGCCAGCCCAGCATTTT. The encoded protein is CSVRQGPAQHF.

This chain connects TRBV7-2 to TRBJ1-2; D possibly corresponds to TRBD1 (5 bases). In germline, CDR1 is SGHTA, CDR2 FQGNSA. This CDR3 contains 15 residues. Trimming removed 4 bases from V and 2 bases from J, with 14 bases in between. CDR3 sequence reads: CASSSLGGGNYGYTF. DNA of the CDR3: TGTGCCAGCAGCTCCCTTGGTGGGGGAAACTATGGCTACACCTTC.

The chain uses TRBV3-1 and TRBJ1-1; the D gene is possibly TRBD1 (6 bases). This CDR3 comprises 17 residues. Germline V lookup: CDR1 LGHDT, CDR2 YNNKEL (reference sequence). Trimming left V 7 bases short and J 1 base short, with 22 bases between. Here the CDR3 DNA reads TGTGCCAGCAAAGACACCGGGAAAGGGGGGACGAACACTGAAGCTTTCTTT. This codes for CASKDTGKGGTNTEAFF. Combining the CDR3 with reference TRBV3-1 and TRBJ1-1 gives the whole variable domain DTAVSQTPKYLVTQMGNDKSIKCEQNLGHDTMYWYKQDSKKFLKIMFSYNNKELIINETVPNRFSPKSPDKAHLNLHINSLELGDSAVYFCASKDTGKGGTNTEAFFGQGTRLTVV.

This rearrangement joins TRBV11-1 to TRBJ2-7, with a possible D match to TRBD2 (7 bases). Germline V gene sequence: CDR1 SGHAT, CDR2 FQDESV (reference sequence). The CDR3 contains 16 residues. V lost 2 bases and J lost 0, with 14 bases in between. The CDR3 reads CASSLHGGLSSYEQYF. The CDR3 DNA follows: TGTGCCAGCAGCTTACACGGGGGGCTGAGCTCCTACGAGCAGTACTTC.

The CDR3 reads CASGFRMNTEAFF. The DNA of the CDR3 is TGTGCTAGTGGTTTCCGTATGAACACTGAAGCTTTCTTT. J is TRBJ1-1 and V is TRBV12-5; D unclear. The CDR3 covers 13 residues. Germline V gives CDR1 LGHNT, CDR2 FRNRAP. The germline V and J ends were trimmed by 3 bases and 0 bases, with 5 bases remaining between them.

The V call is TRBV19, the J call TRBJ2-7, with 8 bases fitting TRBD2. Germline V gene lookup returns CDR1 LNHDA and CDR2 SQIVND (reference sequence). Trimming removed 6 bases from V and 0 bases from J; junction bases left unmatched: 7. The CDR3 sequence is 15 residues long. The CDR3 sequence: CASRLLAETSYEQYF. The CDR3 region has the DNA TGTGCCAGTAGGTTACTAGCGGAGACCTCCTACGAGCAGTACTTC. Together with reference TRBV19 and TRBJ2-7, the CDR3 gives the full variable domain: DGGITQSPKYLFRKEGQNVTLSCEQNLNHDAMYWYRQDPGQGLRLIYYSQIVNDFQKGDIAEGYSVSREKKESFPLTVTSAQKNPTAFYLCASRLLAETSYEQYFGPGTRLTVT.

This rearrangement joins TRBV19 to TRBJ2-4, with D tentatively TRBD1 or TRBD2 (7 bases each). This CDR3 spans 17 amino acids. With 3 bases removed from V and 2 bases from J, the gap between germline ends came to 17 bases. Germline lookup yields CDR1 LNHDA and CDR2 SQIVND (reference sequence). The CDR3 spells CASSIMLQGGTKNIQYF. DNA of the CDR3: TGTGCCAGTAGTATCATGCTCCAGGGGGGGACCAAAAACATTCAGTACTTC.

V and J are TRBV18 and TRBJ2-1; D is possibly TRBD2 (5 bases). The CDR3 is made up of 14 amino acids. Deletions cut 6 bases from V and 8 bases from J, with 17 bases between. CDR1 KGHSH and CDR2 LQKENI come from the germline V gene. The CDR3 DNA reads TGTGCCAGCTCCCGTTCTTCGGAGGAGGATGAGCAGTTCTTC. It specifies CASSRSSEEDEQFF.

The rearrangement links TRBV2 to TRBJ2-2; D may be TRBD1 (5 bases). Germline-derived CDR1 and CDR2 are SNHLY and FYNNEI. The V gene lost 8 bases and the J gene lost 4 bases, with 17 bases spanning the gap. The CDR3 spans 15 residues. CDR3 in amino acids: CASHLGPTSTGELFF. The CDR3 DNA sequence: TGTGCCAGCCACTTGGGGCCCACGAGCACCGGGGAGCTGTTTTTT.

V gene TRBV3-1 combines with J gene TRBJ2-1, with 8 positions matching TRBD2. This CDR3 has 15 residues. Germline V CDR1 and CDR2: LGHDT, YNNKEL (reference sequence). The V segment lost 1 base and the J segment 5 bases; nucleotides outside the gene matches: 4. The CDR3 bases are TGTGCCAGCAGCCAAGTAAGCGGGAGTGACAATGAGCAGTTCTTC. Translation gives CASSQVSGSDNEQFF.

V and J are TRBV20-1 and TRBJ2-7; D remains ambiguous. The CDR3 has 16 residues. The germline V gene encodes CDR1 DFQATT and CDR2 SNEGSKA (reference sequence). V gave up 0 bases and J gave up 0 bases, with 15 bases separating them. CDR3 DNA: TGCAGTGCTAGAGATTGGGGATCCAGTAGCTCCTACGAGCAGTACTTC. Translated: CSARDWGSSSSYEQYF.

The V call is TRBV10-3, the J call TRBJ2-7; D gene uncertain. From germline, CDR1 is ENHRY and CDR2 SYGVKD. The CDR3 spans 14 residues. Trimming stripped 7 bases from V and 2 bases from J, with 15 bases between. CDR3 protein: CAINNSGETYEQYF. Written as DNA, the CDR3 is TGTGCCATCAATAACTCCGGAGAAACCTACGAGCAGTACTTC.

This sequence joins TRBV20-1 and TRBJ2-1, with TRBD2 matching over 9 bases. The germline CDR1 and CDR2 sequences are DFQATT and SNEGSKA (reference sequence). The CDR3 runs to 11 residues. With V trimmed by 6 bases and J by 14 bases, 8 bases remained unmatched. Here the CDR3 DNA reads TGCAGTGCCAGAATAGCGGGGGTTGAGTTCTTC. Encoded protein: CSARIAGVEFF.

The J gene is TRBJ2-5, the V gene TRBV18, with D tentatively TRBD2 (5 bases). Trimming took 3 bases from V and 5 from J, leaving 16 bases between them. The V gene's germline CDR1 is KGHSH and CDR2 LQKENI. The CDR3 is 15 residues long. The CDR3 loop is CASSPLLDSPETQYF. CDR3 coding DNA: TGTGCCAGCTCACCTCTACTGGACTCCCCGGAGACCCAGTACTTC. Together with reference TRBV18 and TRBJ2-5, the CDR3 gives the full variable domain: NAGVMQNPRHLVRRRGQEARLRCSPMKGHSHVYWYRQLPEEGLKFMVYLQKENIIDESGMPKERFSAEFPKEGPSILRIQQVVRGDSAAYFCASSPLLDSPETQYFGPGTRLLVL.

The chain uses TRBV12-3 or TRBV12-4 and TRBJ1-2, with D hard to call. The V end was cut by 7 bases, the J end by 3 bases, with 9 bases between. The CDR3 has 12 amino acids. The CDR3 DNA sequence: TGTGCCAGCACACCCCTGGACTATGGCTACACCTTC. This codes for CASTPLDYGYTF.

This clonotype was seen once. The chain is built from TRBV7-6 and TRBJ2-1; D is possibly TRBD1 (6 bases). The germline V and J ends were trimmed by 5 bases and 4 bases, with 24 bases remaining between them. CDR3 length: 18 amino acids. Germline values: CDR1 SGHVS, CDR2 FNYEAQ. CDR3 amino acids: CASSPLLGAQNEYNEQFF. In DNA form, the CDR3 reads TGTGCCAGCAGCCCCCTATTGGGGGCCCAAAATGAATACAATGAGCAGTTCTTC. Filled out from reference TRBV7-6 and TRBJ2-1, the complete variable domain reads GAGVSQSPRYKVTKRGQDVALRCDPISGHVSLYWYRQALGQGPEFLTYFNYEAQQDKSGLPNDRFSAERPEGSISTLTIQRTEQRDSAMYRCASSPLLGAQNEYNEQFFGPGTRLTVL.

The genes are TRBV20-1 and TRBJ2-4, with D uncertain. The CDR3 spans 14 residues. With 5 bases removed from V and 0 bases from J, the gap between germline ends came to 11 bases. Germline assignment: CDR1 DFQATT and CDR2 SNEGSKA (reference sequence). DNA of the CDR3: TGCAGTGCTCCCCCCGCTCTAGCCAAAAACATTCAGTACTTC. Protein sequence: CSAPPALAKNIQYF.

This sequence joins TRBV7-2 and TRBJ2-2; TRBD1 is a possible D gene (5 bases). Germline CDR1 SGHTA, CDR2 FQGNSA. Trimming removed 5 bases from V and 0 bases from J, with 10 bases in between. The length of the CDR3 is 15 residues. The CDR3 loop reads CASSSKTANTGELFF. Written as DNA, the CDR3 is TGTGCCAGCAGCAGTAAGACAGCGAACACCGGGGAGCTGTTTTTT.

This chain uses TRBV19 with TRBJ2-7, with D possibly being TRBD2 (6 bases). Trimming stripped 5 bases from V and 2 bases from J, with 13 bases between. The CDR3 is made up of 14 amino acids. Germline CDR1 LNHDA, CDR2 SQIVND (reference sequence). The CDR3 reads CASSLRRGTYEQYF. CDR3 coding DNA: TGTGCCAGTAGTCTCCGACGGGGGACCTACGAGCAGTACTTC.

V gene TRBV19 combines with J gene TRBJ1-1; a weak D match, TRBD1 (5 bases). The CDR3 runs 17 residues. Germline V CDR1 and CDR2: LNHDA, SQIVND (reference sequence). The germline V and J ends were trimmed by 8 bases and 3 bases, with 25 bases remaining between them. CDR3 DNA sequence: TGTGCCAGTGCCCCCATCAGCACCGGGGGAAAGGACACTGAAGCTTTCTTT. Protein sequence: CASAPISTGGKDTEAFF.